These 13 T cell receptor beta chains originate from one sample sequenced in a study of shared clonotypes between healthy human individuals. Terminally differentiated effector memory CD45RA+ cells were left out of the naive CD8 fraction, which was CD45RO-negative and positively selected for CCR7. The table came from immunoSEQ multiplex PCR; TCRdb's copy has only in-frame clones and leaves some out. The sample contains about 2 million clones, less than 95% of which appear only once. The sequenced material came from naive CD8+ T cells sorted from blood. These receptors were collected from a man between 18 and 35 years old in good health.

This clone has only one observation. For the CDR3, the DNA is TGTGCCAGCAGCCCATCTGGGACAGGGTTCTGGCCGAACACCGGGGAGCTGTTTTTT. Translating it yields CASSPSGTGFWPNTGELFF. The rearrangement joins TRBV5-6 to TRBJ2-2; the match to TRBD1 covers 9 bases. With V trimmed by 4 bases and J by 0 bases, 13 bases remained unmatched. This CDR3 is built from 19 residues. Germline V gives CDR1 SGHDT, CDR2 YYEEEE.

This sequence joins TRBV13 and TRBJ2-7, with a weak D call TRBD2 (5 bases). CDR3 length: 15 amino acids. Trimming shortened V by 2 bases and J by 3 bases, and 14 bases separated the two germline ends. Germline CDR1 is PRHDT and CDR2 is FYEKMQ (reference sequence). As DNA, the CDR3 is TGTGCCAGCAGCTTACGGGCTAGCTTAAGCTACGAGCAGTACTTC. Translation: CASSLRASLSYEQYF. The full variable domain, with the rest looked up from reference TRBV13 and TRBJ2-7, is AAGVIQSPRHLIKEKRETATLKCYPIPRHDTVYWYQQGPGQDPQFLISFYEKMQSDKGSIPDRFSAQQFSDYHSELNMSSLELGDSALYFCASSLRASLSYEQYFGPGTRLTVT.

The chain joins TRBV11-2 to TRBJ2-3; TRBD2 matches 10 bases. CDR1 SGHAT and CDR2 FQNNGV come from the germline V gene. This CDR3 spans 15 amino acids. The V segment lost 0 bases and the J segment 5 bases; nucleotides outside the gene matches: 2. The chain's CDR3 is CASSLDSSGRDTQYF. CDR3 sequence (DNA): TGTGCCAGCAGCTTAGACTCTAGCGGGAGAGATACGCAGTATTTT.

The gene calls are TRBV15 and TRBJ1-1; 7 bases agree with TRBD1. Germline V gene sequence: CDR1 LNHNV, CDR2 YYDKDF (reference sequence). V lost 7 bases, J lost 1 base, and 9 bases stayed unmatched. The CDR3 sequence is 15 residues long. The CDR3: CATTSQGWGNTEAFF. The CDR3 bases are TGTGCCACCACATCACAGGGGTGGGGGAACACTGAAGCTTTCTTT.

The CDR3 DNA is TGTGCCAGCCGGGACAGGAGCTTACCCGCTTATGGCTACACCTTC. This sequence encodes CASRDRSLPAYGYTF. V and J are TRBV28 and TRBJ1-2; TRBD1 aligns across 8 bases. The germline V gene encodes CDR1 MDHEN and CDR2 SYDVKM. CDR3 length equals 15 residues. The V segment lost 8 bases and the J segment 5 bases; nucleotides outside the gene matches: 13.

This chain uses TRBV7-6 with TRBJ2-7; TRBD2 matches 10 bases. Trimming removed 5 bases from V and 2 bases from J; junction bases left unmatched: 3. From germline, CDR1 is SGHVS and CDR2 FNYEAQ. CDR3 size: 14 residues. The CDR3 loop is CASSRSGGTYEQYF. The CDR3, as DNA: TGTGCCAGCAGCCGTAGCGGGGGGACCTACGAGCAGTACTTC.

The rearrangement links TRBV6-1 to TRBJ2-7, with D perhaps matching TRBD2 (6 bases). The CDR3 spans 16 residues. Trimming removed 3 bases from V and 0 bases from J, with 15 bases in between. The germline CDR1 and CDR2 sequences are MNHNS and SASEGT. The CDR3, as DNA: TGTGCCAGCAGTGAGGGGGAGGTCTCCTACTCCTACGAGCAGTACTTC. Residues: CASSEGEVSYSYEQYF.

V gene TRBV4-1 combines with J gene TRBJ1-5; 9 bases match TRBD1. The J segment lost 8 bases and the V segment lost 1 base, leaving 6 bases of the junction unmatched. The CDR3 extends over 15 amino acids. Germline CDR1 and CDR2: MGHRA and YSYEKL. CDR3 nucleotide sequence: TGCGCCAGCAGCCAAGCGGGACAGGGAGGTAAGCCCCAGCATTTT. Protein sequence: CASSQAGQGGKPQHF.

The chain has TRBV27 and TRBJ1-1; 7 bases fit TRBD1. The CDR3 spans 15 residues. J gave up 6 bases and V 5 bases, and 12 bases lay outside the gene matches. The germline V gene encodes CDR1 MNHEY and CDR2 SMNVEV (reference sequence). Here the CDR3 reads CASSPAGTEIPEAFF. The CDR3 DNA is TGTGCCAGCAGTCCAGCCGGGACAGAAATACCTGAAGCTTTCTTT.

The V gene is TRBV7-9, the J gene TRBJ2-2, with a possible D match to TRBD2 (5 bases). CDR1 and CDR2 from the germline V gene are SEHNR and FQNEAQ (reference sequence). This CDR3 has 16 residues. V dropped 2 bases and J dropped 4 bases, with 14 bases sitting between them. The CDR3 loop is CASSLLVVRGTGELFF. DNA of the CDR3: TGTGCCAGCAGCTTACTAGTGGTACGGGGCACCGGGGAGCTGTTTTTT.

This clone was counted a single time. The chain is built from TRBV9 and TRBJ1-3, with D tentatively TRBD1 (6 bases). The CDR3 length is 17 residues. Germline CDR1 reads SGDLS; CDR2 reads YYNGEE. V lost 1 base and J lost 0, with 14 bases in between. The CDR3 region is CASSVSGQSHSGNTIYF. The CDR3 nucleotides are TGTGCCAGCAGCGTATCGGGACAATCGCACTCTGGAAACACCATATATTTT.

This rearrangement joins TRBV11-2 to TRBJ2-1; TRBD2 matches at 8 bases. This CDR3 has 15 amino acids. CDR1 SGHAT and CDR2 FQNNGV come from the germline V gene. V trimming: 3 bases; J trimming: 4 bases; junction bases outside the gene matches: 5. The CDR3 is CASSFSGTSYNEQFF. The CDR3 DNA follows: TGTGCCAGCAGCTTTTCCGGGACTAGTTACAATGAGCAGTTCTTC.

The chain employs TRBV11-2 and TRBJ2-2, with unresolved D. Per germline, CDR1 SGHAT and CDR2 FQNNGV. This CDR3 is 16 amino acids long. Trimming removed 0 bases from V and 2 bases from J, with 10 bases in between. CDR3 region: CASSLEPGTNTGELFF. The CDR3 DNA reads as TGTGCCAGCAGCTTAGAGCCAGGTACCAACACCGGGGAGCTGTTTTTT. Variable domain in full (rest from reference TRBV11-2 and TRBJ2-2): EAGVAQSPRYKIIEKRQSVAFWCNPISGHATLYWYQQILGQGPKLLIQFQNNGVVDDSQLPKDRFSAERLKGVDSTLKIQPAKLEDSAVYLCASSLEPGTNTGELFFGEGSRLTVL.